The 10 T cell receptor beta chains below were found in one sample sequenced in a study of T-cell memory formation after mild COVID-19. TCRdb reprocessed the 5' RACE reads with MiXCR, giving one entry per CDR3 protein. The sample carries 140,000 or so distinct CDR3 sequences, about a fifth recorded once. The sample taken for sequencing was PBMCs or a T cell subset sorted from them (not recorded which). Every receptor here comes from an adult woman who had mild COVID-19 (a few samples of this study predate the infection). Cell type and time point are not known.

This clonotype came up a few times. V usage is TRBV14 and J usage is TRBJ2-1; a weak D match, TRBD2 (6 bases). The V end lost 4 bases, the J end lost 9 bases, and 16 bases lay between the germline ends. This CDR3 region has 14 residues. Germline V CDR1 and CDR2: SGHDN, FVKESK. The CDR3 sequence is CASSPGLTRSEQFF. In nucleotides, the CDR3 is TGTGCCAGCAGCCCGGGACTCACCCGCAGTGAGCAGTTCTTC. Combining the CDR3 with reference TRBV14 and TRBJ2-1 gives the whole variable domain EAGVTQFPSHSVIEKGQTVTLRCDPISGHDNLYWYRRVMGKEIKFLLHFVKESKQDESGMPNNRFLAERTGGTYSTLKVQPAELEDSGVYFCASSPGLTRSEQFFGPGTRLTVL.

This chain connects TRBV6-5 to TRBJ2-5; D is possibly TRBD2 (6 bases). CDR3 length: 13 amino acids. CDR1 is MNHEY and CDR2 is SVGAGI in the germline V gene. The V end lost 6 bases, the J end lost 3 bases, and 11 bases lay between the germline ends. CDR3 sequence: CASRGTWKETQYF. The CDR3 nucleotides read TGTGCCAGCAGGGGGACTTGGAAAGAGACCCAGTACTTC.

The chain recombines TRBV18 with TRBJ2-1; 7 nucleotides agree with TRBD1. The CDR3 is 13 amino acids. V dropped 5 bases and J dropped 5; count of bases not matched to a gene: 3. Germline V gene lookup returns CDR1 KGHSH and CDR2 LQKENI. The CDR3 protein is CASSSGTDNEQFF. Written as DNA, the CDR3 is TGTGCCAGCTCATCCGGGACAGACAATGAGCAGTTCTTC.

This clonotype was picked up a small number of times. The rearrangement uses TRBV25-1 and TRBJ2-7; 7 positions match TRBD1. Germline-derived CDR1 and CDR2 are MGHDK and SYGVNS. The CDR3 sequence is 15 residues long. J gave up 0 bases and V 5 bases, and 7 bases lay outside the gene matches. The CDR3 loop is CASSPQGTVSYEQYF. CDR3 in DNA: TGTGCCAGCAGTCCACAGGGGACAGTCTCCTACGAGCAGTACTTC.

The chain uses TRBV3-1 and TRBJ1-6; perhaps TRBD1 as D (5 bases). This CDR3 is built from 16 residues. The V end was cut by 0 bases, the J end by 7 bases, with 13 bases between. Germline V CDR1 and CDR2: LGHDT, YNNKEL (reference sequence). Written as DNA, the CDR3 is TGTGCCAGCAGCCAAGATGGGACGTCAGGGAATTCACCCCTCCACTTT. As protein: CASSQDGTSGNSPLHF. Combining the CDR3 with reference TRBV3-1 and TRBJ1-6 gives the whole variable domain DTAVSQTPKYLVTQMGNDKSIKCEQNLGHDTMYWYKQDSKKFLKIMFSYNNKELIINETVPNRFSPKSPDKAHLNLHINSLELGDSAVYFCASSQDGTSGNSPLHFGNGTRLTVT.

CDR3 bases: TGCGCCAGCAGCGCGGAGGGGGCCAGGTACAATGAGCAGTTCTTC. This translates into CASSAEGARYNEQFF. The gene calls are TRBV5-1 and TRBJ2-1; D possibly corresponds to TRBD1 (7 bases). The CDR3 totals 15 residues. CDR1 is SGHRS, CDR2 YFSETQ, per germline. V was shortened by 4 bases and J by 4 bases, with 15 bases between the two germline ends.

The chain employs TRBV15 and TRBJ2-2; D gene unclear. Trimming stripped 2 bases from V and 1 base from J, with 8 bases between. Germline V gene sequence: CDR1 LNHNV, CDR2 YYDKDF (reference sequence). CDR3 size: 15 residues. CDR3: CATSRQTRNTGELFF. CDR3 sequence (DNA): TGTGCCACCAGCAGACAAACCAGGAACACCGGGGAGCTGTTTTTT.

CDR3 region: CASRLGGGRYNEQFF. CDR3 in DNA: TGTGCCAGCAGACTTGGGGGGGGCCGTTACAATGAGCAGTTCTTC. The V and J genes are TRBV5-4 and TRBJ2-1; D is possibly TRBD2 (7 bases). V lost 5 bases and J lost 4, with 16 bases in between. CDR1 and CDR2 from the germline V gene are SGHNT and YYREEE (reference sequence). There are 15 residues in the CDR3.

This clonotype has a handful of counts. CDR3 sequence reads: CASSYGTSGTDTQYF. Written as DNA, the CDR3 is TGTGCCAGCAGTTACGGGACTAGCGGAACAGATACGCAGTATTTT. The J gene is TRBJ2-3, the V gene TRBV6-6, with 11 bases lining up with TRBD2. Germline trimming cut 2 bases from V and 3 bases from J; bases unmatched to any gene: 1. Germline-derived CDR1 and CDR2 are MNHNY and SVGAGI (reference sequence). There are 15 residues in the CDR3.

This clonotype was seen a handful of times. The chain recombines TRBV5-1 with TRBJ2-7; TRBD2 matches 10 bases. The germline V gene has CDR1 SGHRS and CDR2 YFSETQ. The CDR3 is 16 residues long. Germline trimming cut 4 bases from V and 3 bases from J; bases unmatched to any gene: 10. CDR3 region: CASSPPGLATHYEQYF. CDR3 sequence (DNA): TGCGCCAGCAGCCCACCGGGACTAGCGACCCACTACGAGCAGTACTTC.